Shown below are 10 T cell receptor beta chains from a single sample sequenced in a study of T cells in Graves' hyperthyroidism and ophthalmopathy. Template material for amplifying TCR beta CDR3 regions consisted of RNA transcripts. TCR CDR3 regions were first amplified by RT-PCR with HTBI primers. TCRdb itself ran the multiplex PCR reads through MiXCR, one entry per CDR3 protein. The sample lists roughly 570,000 distinct CDR3 sequences, just over 45% seen once, with around 17% in the top ten. The source material was peripheral blood or thyroid tissue (not recorded which). These receptors all stem from an adult woman with Graves' disease, either hyperthyroidism or ophthalmopathy (not recorded which).

The chain combines TRBV7-2 with TRBJ1-5; no clear D gene. The CDR3 has 15 amino acids. V was clipped by 8 bases and J by 5 bases, with 19 bases between them. Germline V gene lookup returns CDR1 SGHTA and CDR2 FQGNSA. This CDR3 is CASAQGVGGYQPQHF. CDR3 coding DNA: TGTGCCAGCGCCCAAGGTGTTGGCGGATATCAGCCCCAGCATTTT.

V is TRBV14 and J is TRBJ1-3; D is undetermined. V was cut by 5 bases and J by 2 bases, with 22 bases left in between. The length of the CDR3 is 18 residues. Germline V gene lookup returns CDR1 SGHDN and CDR2 FVKESK. The CDR3: CASSYTVGTAGAGNTIYF. CDR3 DNA: TGTGCCAGCAGCTATACAGTGGGCACTGCCGGAGCTGGAAACACCATATATTTT.

With respect to this clonotype: This is likely a read error, given that the CDR3 carries no conserved phenylalanine or tryptophan at its end. The chain is built from TRBV20-1 and TRBJ1-1, with a possible D match to TRBD1 (5 bases). The CDR3 totals 13 residues. The germline V gene encodes CDR1 DFQATT and CDR2 SNEGSKA (reference sequence). V was clipped by 0 bases and J by 0 bases, with 5 bases between them. This CDR3 is CSARDRVNTEAFL. DNA of the CDR3: TGCAGTGCTAGAGACAGGGTGAACACTGAAGCTTTCCTT.

This clonotype was seen at least ten times. CDR3 DNA sequence: TGTGCCAGTAGTAAACGTACAGGGTTAGGAGCTTTCTTT. Amino acids: CASSKRTGLGAFF. This sequence joins TRBV19 and TRBJ1-1; D is perhaps TRBD1 (6 bases). CDR1 is LNHDA and CDR2 is SQIVND in the germline V gene (reference sequence). The CDR3 loop spans 13 amino acids. Trimming removed 4 bases at V and 10 bases at J, with 16 bases between.

This clonotype was seen a few times. The V call is TRBV7-9, the J call TRBJ1-3, with 8 bases aligning to TRBD1. Losses at the gene ends were 7 bases for V and 2 bases for J; bases not matched to a gene: 4. Per germline, CDR1 SEHNR and CDR2 FQNEAQ (reference sequence). The CDR3 is 14 residues long. As DNA, the CDR3 is TGTGCCAGCACTATGACAGGGGCTGGAAACACCATATATTTT. Encoded protein: CASTMTGAGNTIYF.

The chain is built from TRBV7-9 and TRBJ1-5, with a possible D match to TRBD1 (6 bases). V was trimmed by 7 bases and J by 6 bases, leaving 13 bases between them. The CDR3 sequence is 13 residues long. CDR1 is SEHNR, CDR2 FQNEAQ, per germline (reference sequence). CDR3 amino acids: CASTLTGTQPQHF. The CDR3 region has the DNA TGTGCCAGCACCCTCACAGGGACTCAGCCCCAGCATTTT.

This clonotype has more than one count but fewer than ten. In DNA form, the CDR3 reads TGTGCCAGCGACTCGGGAGGAATAAAGAACTACGAGCAGTACTTC. Amino acids: CASDSGGIKNYEQYF. The rearrangement uses TRBV10-3 and TRBJ2-7, with TRBD2 matching 7 bases. CDR3 size: 15 residues. Per the germline V gene, CDR1 is ENHRY and CDR2 is SYGVKD. The trim removed 10 bases at V and 3 bases at J, leaving 15 bases unmatched.

The chain is built from TRBV11-2 and TRBJ2-7, with D tentatively TRBD2 (6 bases). CDR3 length equals 14 residues. Germline values: CDR1 SGHAT, CDR2 FQNNGV. Trimming pared 3 bases from V and 3 bases from J, leaving 12 bases between. CDR3 sequence (DNA): TGTGCCAGCAGCTTTCCAGGGAGGTTCTACGAGCAGTACTTC. Its protein is CASSFPGRFYEQYF.

The DNA for the CDR3 is TGTGCCAGCAGTTACCGGGGGATTAATGAAAAACTGTTTTTT. Translating gives CASSYRGINEKLFF. The rearrangement joins TRBV6-6 to TRBJ1-4; D possibly corresponds to TRBD1 (5 bases). This CDR3 contains 14 residues. The germline gives CDR1 MNHNY, CDR2 SVGAGI (reference sequence). The ends were cut back, 2 bases at V and 4 bases at J, with 8 bases in the middle.

At least ten counts were recorded for this clonotype. This chain's CDR3 is CAWRHRDMRKLFF. CDR3 sequence (DNA): TGTGCCTGGAGGCACAGGGATATGAGAAAACTGTTTTTT. This chain joins TRBV30 and TRBJ1-4; D may be TRBD1 (6 bases). V was cut by 3 bases and J by 10 bases, with 15 bases left in between. Germline V gene lookup returns CDR1 GTSNPN and CDR2 SVGIG (reference sequence). The CDR3 covers 13 residues.